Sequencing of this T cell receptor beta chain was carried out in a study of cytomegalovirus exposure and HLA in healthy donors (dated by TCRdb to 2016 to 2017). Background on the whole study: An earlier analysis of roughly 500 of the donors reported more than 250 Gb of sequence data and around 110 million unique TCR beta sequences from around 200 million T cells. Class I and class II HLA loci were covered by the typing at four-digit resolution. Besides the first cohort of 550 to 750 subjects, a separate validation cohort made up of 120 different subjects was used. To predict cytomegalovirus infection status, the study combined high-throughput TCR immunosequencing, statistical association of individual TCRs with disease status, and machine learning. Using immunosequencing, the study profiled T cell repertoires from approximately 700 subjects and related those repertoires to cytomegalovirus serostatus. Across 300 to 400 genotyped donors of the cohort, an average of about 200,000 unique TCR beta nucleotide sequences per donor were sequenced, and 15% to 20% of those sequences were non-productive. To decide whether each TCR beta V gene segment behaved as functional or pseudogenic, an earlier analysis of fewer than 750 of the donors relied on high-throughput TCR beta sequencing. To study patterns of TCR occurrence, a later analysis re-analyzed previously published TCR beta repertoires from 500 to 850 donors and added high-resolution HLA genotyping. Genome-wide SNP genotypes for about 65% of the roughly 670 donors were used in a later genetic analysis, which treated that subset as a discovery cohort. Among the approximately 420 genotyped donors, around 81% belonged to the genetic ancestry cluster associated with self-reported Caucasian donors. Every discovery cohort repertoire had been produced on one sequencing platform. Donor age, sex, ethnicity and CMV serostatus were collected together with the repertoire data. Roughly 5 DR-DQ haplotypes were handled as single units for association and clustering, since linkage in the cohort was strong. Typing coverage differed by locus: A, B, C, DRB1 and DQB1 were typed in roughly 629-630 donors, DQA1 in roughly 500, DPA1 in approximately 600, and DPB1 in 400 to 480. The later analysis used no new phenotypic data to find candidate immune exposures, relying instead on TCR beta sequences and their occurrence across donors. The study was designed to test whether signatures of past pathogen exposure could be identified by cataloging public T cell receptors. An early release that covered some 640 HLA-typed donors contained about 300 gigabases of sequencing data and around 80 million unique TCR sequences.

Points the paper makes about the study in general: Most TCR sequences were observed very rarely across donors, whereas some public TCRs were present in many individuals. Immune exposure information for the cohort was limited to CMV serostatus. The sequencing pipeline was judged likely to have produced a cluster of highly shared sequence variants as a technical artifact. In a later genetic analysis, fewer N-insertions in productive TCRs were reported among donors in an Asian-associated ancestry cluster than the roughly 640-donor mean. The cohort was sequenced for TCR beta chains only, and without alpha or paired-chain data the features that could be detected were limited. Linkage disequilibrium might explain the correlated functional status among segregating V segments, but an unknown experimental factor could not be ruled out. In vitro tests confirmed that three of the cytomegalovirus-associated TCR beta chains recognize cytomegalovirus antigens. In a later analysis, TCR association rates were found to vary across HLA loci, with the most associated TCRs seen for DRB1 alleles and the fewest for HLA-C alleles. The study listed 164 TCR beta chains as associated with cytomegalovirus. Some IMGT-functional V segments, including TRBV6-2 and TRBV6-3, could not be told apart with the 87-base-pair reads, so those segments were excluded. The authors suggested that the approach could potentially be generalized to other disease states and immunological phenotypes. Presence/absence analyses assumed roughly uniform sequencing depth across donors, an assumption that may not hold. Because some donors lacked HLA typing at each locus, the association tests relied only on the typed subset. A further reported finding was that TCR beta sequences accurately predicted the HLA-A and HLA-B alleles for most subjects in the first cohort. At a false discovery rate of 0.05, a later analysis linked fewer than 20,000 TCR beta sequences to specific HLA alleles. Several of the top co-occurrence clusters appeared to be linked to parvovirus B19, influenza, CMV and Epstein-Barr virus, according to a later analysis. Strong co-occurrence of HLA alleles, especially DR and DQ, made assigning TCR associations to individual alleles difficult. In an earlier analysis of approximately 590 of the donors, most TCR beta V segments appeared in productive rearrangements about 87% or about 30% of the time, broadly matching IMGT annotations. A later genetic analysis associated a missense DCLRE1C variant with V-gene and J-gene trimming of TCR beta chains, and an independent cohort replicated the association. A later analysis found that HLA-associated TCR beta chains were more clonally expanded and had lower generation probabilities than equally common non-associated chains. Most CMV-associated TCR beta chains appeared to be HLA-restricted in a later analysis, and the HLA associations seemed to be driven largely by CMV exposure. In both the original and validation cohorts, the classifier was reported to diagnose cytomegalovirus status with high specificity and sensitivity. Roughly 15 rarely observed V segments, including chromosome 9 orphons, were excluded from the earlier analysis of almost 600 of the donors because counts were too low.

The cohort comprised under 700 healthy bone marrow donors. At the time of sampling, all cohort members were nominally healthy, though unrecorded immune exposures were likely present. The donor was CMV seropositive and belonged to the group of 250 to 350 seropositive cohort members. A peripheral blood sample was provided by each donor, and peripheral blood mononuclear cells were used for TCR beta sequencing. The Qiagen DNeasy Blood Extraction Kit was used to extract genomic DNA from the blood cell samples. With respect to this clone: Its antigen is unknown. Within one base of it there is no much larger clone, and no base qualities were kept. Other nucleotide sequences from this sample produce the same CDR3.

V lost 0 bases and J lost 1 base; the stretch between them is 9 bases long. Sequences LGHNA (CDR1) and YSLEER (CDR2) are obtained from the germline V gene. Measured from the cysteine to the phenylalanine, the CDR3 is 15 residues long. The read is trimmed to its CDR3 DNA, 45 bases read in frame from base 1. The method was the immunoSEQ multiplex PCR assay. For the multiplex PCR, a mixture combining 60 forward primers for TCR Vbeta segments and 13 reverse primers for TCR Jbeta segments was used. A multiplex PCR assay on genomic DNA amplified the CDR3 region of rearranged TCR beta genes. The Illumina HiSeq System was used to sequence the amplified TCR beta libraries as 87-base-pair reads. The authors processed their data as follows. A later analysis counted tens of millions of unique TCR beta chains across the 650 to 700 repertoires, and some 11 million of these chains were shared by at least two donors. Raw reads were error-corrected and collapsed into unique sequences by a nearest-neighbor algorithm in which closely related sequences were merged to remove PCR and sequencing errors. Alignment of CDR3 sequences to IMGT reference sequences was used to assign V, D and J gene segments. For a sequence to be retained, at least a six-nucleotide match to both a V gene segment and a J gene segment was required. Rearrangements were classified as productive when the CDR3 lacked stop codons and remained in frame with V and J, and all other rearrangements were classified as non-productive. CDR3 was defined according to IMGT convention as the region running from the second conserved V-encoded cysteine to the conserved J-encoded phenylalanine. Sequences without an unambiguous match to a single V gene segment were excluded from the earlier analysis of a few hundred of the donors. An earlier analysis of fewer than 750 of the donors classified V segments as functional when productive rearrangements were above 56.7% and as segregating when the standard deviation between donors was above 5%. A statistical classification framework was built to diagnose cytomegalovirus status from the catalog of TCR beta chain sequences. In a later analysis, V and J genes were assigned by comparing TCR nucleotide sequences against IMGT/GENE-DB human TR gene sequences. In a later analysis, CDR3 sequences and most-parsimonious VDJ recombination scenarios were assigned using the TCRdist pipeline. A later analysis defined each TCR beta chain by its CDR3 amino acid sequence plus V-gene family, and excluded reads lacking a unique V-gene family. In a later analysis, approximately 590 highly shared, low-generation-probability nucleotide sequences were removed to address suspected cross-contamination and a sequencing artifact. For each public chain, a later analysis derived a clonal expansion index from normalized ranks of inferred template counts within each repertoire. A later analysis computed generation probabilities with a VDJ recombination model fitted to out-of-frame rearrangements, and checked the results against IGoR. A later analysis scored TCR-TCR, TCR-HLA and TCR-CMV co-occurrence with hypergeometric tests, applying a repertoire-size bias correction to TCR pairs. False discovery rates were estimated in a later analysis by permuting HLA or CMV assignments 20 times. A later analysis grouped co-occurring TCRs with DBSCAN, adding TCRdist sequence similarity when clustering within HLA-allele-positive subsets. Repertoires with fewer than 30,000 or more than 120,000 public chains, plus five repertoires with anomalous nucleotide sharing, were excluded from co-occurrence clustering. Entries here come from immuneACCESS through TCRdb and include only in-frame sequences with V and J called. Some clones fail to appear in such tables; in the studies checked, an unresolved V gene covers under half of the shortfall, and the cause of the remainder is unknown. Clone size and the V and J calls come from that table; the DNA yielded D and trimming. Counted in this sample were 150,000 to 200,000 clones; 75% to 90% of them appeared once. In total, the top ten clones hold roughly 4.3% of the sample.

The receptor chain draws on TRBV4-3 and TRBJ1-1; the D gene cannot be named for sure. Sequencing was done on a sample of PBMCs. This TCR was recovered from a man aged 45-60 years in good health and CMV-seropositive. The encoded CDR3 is CASSQDLRENTEAFF. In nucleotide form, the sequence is TGCGCCAGCAGCCAAGATCTTCGCGAGAACACTGAAGCTTTCTTT.